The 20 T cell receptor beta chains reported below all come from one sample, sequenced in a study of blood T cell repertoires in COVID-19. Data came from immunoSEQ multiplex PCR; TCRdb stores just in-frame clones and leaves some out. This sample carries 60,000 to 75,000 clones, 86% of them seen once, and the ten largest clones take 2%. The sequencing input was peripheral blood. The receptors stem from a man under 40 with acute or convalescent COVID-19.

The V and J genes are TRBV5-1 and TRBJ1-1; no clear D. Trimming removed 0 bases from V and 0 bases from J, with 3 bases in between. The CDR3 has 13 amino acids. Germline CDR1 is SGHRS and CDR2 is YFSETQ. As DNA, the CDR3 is TGCGCCAGCAGCTTGGTCTTGAACACTGAAGCTTTCTTT. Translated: CASSLVLNTEAFF. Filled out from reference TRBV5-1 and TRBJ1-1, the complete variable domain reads KAGVTQTPRYLIKTRGQQVTLSCSPISGHRSVSWYQQTPGQGLQFLFEYFSETQRNKGNFPGRFSGRQFSNSRSEMNVSTLELGDSALYLCASSLVLNTEAFFGQGTRLTVV.

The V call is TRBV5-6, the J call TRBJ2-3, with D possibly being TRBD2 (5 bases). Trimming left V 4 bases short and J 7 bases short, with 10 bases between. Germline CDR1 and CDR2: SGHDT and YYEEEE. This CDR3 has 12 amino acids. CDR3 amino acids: CASSRRPHTQYF. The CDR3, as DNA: TGTGCCAGCAGCAGGAGGCCGCATACGCAGTATTTT.

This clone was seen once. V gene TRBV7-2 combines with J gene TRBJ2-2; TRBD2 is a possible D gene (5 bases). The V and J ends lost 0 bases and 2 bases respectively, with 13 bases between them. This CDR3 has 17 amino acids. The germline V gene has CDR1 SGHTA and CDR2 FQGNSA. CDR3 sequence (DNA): TGTGCCAGCAGCTTAGCAACTAGGCTCTTTAACACCGGGGAGCTGTTTTTT. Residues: CASSLATRLFNTGELFF.

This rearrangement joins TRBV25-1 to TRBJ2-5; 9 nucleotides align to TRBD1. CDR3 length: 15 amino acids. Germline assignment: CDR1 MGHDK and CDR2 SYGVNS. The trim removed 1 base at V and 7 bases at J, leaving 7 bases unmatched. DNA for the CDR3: TGTGCCAGCAGTGAATCTGGGACAGGGTACGTGACCCAGTACTTC. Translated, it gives CASSESGTGYVTQYF.

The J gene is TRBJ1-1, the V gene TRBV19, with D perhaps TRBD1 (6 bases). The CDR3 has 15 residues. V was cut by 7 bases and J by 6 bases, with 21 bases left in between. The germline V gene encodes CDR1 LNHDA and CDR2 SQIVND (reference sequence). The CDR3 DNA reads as TGTGCCAGTAAGGGGGTCGGGGGGAGGTTCTCTGAAGCTTTCTTT. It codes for CASKGVGGRFSEAFF.

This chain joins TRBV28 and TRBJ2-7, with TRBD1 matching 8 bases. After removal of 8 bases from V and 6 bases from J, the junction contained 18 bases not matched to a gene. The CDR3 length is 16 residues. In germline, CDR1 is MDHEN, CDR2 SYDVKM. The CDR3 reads CASRGSRAGGAGEQYV. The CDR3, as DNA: TGTGCCAGCCGCGGAAGTAGGGCAGGGGGCGCGGGCGAGCAGTACGTC.

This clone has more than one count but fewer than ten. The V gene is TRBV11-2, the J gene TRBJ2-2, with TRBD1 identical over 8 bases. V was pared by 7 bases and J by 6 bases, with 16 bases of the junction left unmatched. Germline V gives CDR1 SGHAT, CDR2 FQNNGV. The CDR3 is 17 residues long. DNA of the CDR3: TGTGCCAGCACCGACCCATCATTGGACAGGGCGGCCGGGGAGCTGTTTTTT. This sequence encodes CASTDPSLDRAAGELFF.

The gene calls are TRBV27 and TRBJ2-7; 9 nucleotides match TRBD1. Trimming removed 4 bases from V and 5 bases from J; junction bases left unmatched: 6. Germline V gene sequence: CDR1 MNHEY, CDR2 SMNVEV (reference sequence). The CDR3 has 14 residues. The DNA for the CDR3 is TGTGCCAGCAGTTCCGGGACAGGGCTCGACGAGCAGTACTTC. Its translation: CASSSGTGLDEQYF.

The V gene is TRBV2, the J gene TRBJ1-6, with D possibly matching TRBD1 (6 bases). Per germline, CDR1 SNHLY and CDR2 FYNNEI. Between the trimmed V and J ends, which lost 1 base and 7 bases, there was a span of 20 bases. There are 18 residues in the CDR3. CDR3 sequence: CASSEGMGQGSLNSPLHF. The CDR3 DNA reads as TGTGCCAGCAGTGAAGGAATGGGTCAGGGGTCCTTAAATTCACCCCTCCACTTT.

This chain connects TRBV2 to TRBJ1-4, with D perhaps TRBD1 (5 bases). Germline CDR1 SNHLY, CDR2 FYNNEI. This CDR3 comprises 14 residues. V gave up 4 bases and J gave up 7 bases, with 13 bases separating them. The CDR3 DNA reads TGTGCCAGCAGTGTTCTGGGGGGATCTGAAAAACTGTTTTTT. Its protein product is CASSVLGGSEKLFF.

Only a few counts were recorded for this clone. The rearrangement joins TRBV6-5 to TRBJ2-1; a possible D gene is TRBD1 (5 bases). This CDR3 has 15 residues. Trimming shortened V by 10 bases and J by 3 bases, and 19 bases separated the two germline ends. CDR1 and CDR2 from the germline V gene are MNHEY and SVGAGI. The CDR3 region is CATTFLTAHYNEQFF. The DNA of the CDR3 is TGTGCCACTACTTTCCTGACAGCCCACTACAATGAGCAGTTCTTC.

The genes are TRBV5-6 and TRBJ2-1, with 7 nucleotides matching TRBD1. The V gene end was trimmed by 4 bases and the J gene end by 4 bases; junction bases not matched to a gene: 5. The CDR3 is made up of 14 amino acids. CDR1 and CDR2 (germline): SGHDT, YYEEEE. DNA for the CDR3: TGTGCCAGCAGCCCCGGGACAGCGTACAATGAGCAGTTCTTC. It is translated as CASSPGTAYNEQFF.

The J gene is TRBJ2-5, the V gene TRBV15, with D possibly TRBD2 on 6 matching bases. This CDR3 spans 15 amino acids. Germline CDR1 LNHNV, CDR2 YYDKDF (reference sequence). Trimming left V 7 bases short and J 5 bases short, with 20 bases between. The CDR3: CATTLGDGGFETQYF. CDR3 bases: TGTGCCACCACCCTTGGGGACGGAGGGTTTGAGACCCAGTACTTC.

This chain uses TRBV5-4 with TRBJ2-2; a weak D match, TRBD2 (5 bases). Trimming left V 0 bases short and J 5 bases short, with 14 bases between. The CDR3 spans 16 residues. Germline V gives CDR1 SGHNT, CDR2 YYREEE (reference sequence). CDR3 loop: CASSLGRGGITGELFF. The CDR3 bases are TGTGCCAGCAGCTTGGGCCGGGGTGGTATAACCGGGGAGCTGTTTTTT.

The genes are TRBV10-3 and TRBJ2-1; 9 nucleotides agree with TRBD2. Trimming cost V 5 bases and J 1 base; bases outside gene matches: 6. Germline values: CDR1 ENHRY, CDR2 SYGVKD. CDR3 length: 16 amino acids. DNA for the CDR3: TGTGCCATCAGTTCGACTAGCGGACTTTCCTACAATGAGCAGTTCTTC. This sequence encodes CAISSTSGLSYNEQFF.

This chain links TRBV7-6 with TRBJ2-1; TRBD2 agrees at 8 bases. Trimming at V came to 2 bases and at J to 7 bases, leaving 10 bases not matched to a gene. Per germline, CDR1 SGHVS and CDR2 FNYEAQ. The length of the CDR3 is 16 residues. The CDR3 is CASSLRREGRGNEQFF. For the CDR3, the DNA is TGTGCCAGCAGCTTACGACGGGAGGGCCGGGGAAATGAGCAGTTCTTC.

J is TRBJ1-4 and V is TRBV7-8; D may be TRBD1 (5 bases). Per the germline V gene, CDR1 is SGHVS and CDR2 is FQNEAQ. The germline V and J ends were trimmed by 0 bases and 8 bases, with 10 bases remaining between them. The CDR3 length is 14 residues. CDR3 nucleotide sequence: TGTGCCAGCAGCTTAGCAGGGGCTGAAGAAAAACTGTTTTTT. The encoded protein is CASSLAGAEEKLFF.

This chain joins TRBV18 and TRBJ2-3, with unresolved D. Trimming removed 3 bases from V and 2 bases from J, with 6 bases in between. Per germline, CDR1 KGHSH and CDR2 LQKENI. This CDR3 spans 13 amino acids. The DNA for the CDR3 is TGTGCCAGCTCACCCTCGGTCACAGATACGCAGTATTTT. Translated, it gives CASSPSVTDTQYF.

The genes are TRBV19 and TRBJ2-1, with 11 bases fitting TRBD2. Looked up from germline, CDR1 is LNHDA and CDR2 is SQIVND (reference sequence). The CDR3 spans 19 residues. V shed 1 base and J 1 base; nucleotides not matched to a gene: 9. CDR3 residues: CASSIALAGVEGSYNEQFF. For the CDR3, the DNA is TGTGCCAGTAGTATAGCACTAGCGGGAGTCGAAGGGTCCTACAATGAGCAGTTCTTC.

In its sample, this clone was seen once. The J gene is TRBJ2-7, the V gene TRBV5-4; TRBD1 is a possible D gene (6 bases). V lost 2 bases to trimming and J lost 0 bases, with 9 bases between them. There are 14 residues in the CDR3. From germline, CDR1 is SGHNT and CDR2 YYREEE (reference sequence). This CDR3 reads CASSFLGGSYEQYF. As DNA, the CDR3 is TGTGCCAGCAGCTTTTTAGGGGGCTCCTACGAGCAGTACTTC.